Below, 13 T cell receptor beta chains from the same sample are listed, as sequenced in a study of T cells in localized non-small cell lung cancer. Generated by immunoSEQ multiplex PCR, the TCRdb table keeps only in-frame clones and is missing some. The sample lists more than 100,000 clones; about 90% were seen once. This material consisted of peripheral blood, taken before any cancer treatment. Every receptor here comes from a female donor of 60 years or more with stage I lung adenocarcinoma.

The gene calls are TRBV5-6 and TRBJ2-3; D is ambiguous. The CDR3 covers 13 residues. Germline V gene lookup returns CDR1 SGHDT and CDR2 YYEEEE. V lost 7 bases to trimming and J lost 6 bases, with 15 bases between them. The CDR3 region has the DNA TGTGCCAGCTCAAACTCCCCCTCGGATACGCAGTATTTT. Translated, it gives CASSNSPSDTQYF.

V and J are TRBV28 and TRBJ1-3; 10 nucleotides match TRBD1. The ends lost 5 bases at V and 0 bases at J; junction bases unmatched: 7. CDR1 is MDHEN, CDR2 SYDVKM, per germline. This CDR3 has 17 amino acids. The chain's CDR3 is CASSTNRQGASGNTIYF. For the CDR3, the DNA is TGTGCCAGCAGTACCAATCGACAGGGGGCCTCTGGAAACACCATATATTTT.

The chain couples TRBV5-1 to TRBJ2-7; D uncertain. Germline CDR1 SGHRS, CDR2 YFSETQ. The CDR3 extends over 14 amino acids. V shed 3 bases and J shed 3 bases, with 13 bases lying between them. The CDR3 nucleotides are TGCGCCAGCAGCTACCCGGGCCCTTTCTACGAGCAGTACTTC. Its protein is CASSYPGPFYEQYF.

This chain uses TRBV30 with TRBJ2-3; 7 nucleotides match TRBD2. The ends lost 0 bases at V and 11 bases at J; junction bases unmatched: 5. This CDR3 has 12 amino acids. CDR1 is GTSNPN, CDR2 SVGIG, per germline (reference sequence). The CDR3 sequence: CAWSVAAGMQYF. The CDR3, as DNA: TGTGCCTGGAGTGTAGCAGCGGGAATGCAGTATTTT.

The chain couples TRBV7-3 to TRBJ2-1, with D uncertain. V gave up 2 bases and J gave up 2 bases, with 16 bases separating them. The CDR3 has 17 residues. CDR1 and CDR2 from the germline V gene are SGHTA and FQGTGA. This chain's CDR3 is CASSLVGADPTYNEQFF. In DNA, the CDR3 is TGTGCCAGCAGCTTAGTTGGTGCCGACCCCACCTACAATGAGCAGTTCTTC.

The rearrangement links TRBV28 to TRBJ2-7; D gene ambiguous. Per the germline V gene, CDR1 is MDHEN and CDR2 is SYDVKM. The length of the CDR3 is 12 residues. The germline V and J ends were trimmed by 8 bases and 3 bases, with 11 bases remaining between them. The CDR3 bases are TGTGCCAGCGCTACTCGCCTCTACGAGCAGTACTTC. Translation: CASATRLYEQYF.

This chain joins TRBV21-1 and TRBJ2-2; TRBD2, as called in the table, went unchecked against the DNA. TRBV21-1 is classified as a pseudogene. The CDR3 covers 16 residues. CDR3 coding DNA: TGTGCCAGCAGCAAAGCTACGGAGGTCGGGGCCGGGGAGCTGTTTTTT. It specifies CASSKATEVGAGELFF.

V is TRBV5-4 and J is TRBJ2-5; D is ambiguous. V shed 4 bases and J shed 1 base, with 14 bases lying between them. CDR3 size: 15 residues. Germline-derived CDR1 and CDR2 are SGHNT and YYREEE (reference sequence). CDR3 sequence: CASSRKESAQETQYF. DNA for the CDR3: TGTGCCAGCAGCCGCAAGGAGTCGGCCCAAGAGACCCAGTACTTC.

Comments on this clone: Germline and junction disagree at one end, which may indicate a read error. This chain joins TRBV18 and TRBJ1-1; D is possibly TRBD1 (5 bases). The CDR3 covers 15 residues. Germline V gene data show CDR1 as KGHSH and CDR2 as LQKENI. The chain's CDR3 is CASSPPGHPNTEAFF. As DNA, the CDR3 is TGTGCCAGCTCCCCACCGGGGCATCCAAACACTGAAGCTTTCTTT.

The genes are TRBV6-1 and TRBJ2-2; D is possibly TRBD2 (5 bases). The CDR3 has 14 residues. V lost 5 bases, J lost 5 bases, and 12 bases lay in between. Germline V gene lookup returns CDR1 MNHNS and CDR2 SASEGT. CDR3 residues: CASSPGGWTGELFF. The CDR3 DNA follows: TGTGCCAGCAGTCCCGGAGGTTGGACCGGGGAGCTGTTTTTT.

There are a few counts of this clone. This sequence joins TRBV28 and TRBJ2-7; D remains unclear. CDR1 is MDHEN, CDR2 SYDVKM, per germline. The length of the CDR3 is 14 residues. V was pared by 3 bases and J by 2 bases, with 11 bases between. In DNA form, the CDR3 reads TGTGCCAGCAGTTTGGTTGGTATCGCCTACGAGCAGTACTTC. This encodes CASSLVGIAYEQYF.

This clone was detected a few times. This chain joins TRBV6-5 and TRBJ1-2; 10 bases are a match to TRBD1. Germline loops: CDR1 MNHEY, CDR2 SVGAGI. The V and J ends lost 2 bases and 3 bases, in that order; junction bases with no gene match: 6. The CDR3 is 16 residues long. The CDR3 bases are TGTGCCAGCAGTTACCAAGGGGACAGGGGCGACTATGGCTACACCTTC. It translates to CASSYQGDRGDYGYTF.

The CDR3: CAWSSGGNQPQHF. CDR3 sequence (DNA): TGTGCCTGGAGTTCTGGAGGCAATCAGCCCCAGCATTTT. This chain links TRBV30 with TRBJ1-5, with D unresolved. V was trimmed by 2 bases and J by 2 bases, leaving 7 bases between them. Germline V CDR1 and CDR2: GTSNPN, SVGIG (reference sequence). The CDR3 consists of 13 residues.